The 19 T cell receptor beta chains listed next were all sequenced from one sample in a study of radiation and T cells in renal cell carcinoma. Described time point: baseline pretreatment blood. The treatment: 15 Gy SBRT to primary tumor, nephrectomy 4 weeks later. The protocol was immunoSEQ multiplex PCR, while the TCRdb copy is restricted to in-frame clones and leaves out a portion. The sample holds 150,000 or so clones, 88% seen once. The sample was blood, taken from a patient whose treatment included radiotherapy and nephrectomy. The receptors originated from a woman aged 70 to 79 with renal cell carcinoma.

This clone was recorded only once. V usage is TRBV13 and J usage is TRBJ2-3, with 10 nucleotides matching TRBD2. CDR3 length: 14 amino acids. V was pared by 5 bases and J by 7 bases, with 6 bases of the junction left unmatched. Germline CDR1 is PRHDT and CDR2 is FYEKMQ (reference sequence). The DNA of the CDR3 is TGTGCCAGCAGCCGCGGGACTAGCGTTAATACGCAGTATTTT. Residues: CASSRGTSVNTQYF.

The V call is TRBV6-5, the J call TRBJ2-7; 7 nucleotides align to TRBD2. The germline V gene encodes CDR1 MNHEY and CDR2 SVGAGI. The trim removed 5 bases at V and 5 bases at J, leaving 6 bases unmatched. This CDR3 is 13 amino acids long. This CDR3 reads CASSGGVRHEQYF. CDR3 sequence (DNA): TGTGCCAGCAGTGGGGGGGTTCGCCACGAGCAGTACTTC.

The chain uses TRBV4-3 and TRBJ1-2; no definite D call. Germline CDR1 and CDR2: LGHNA and YSLEER. This CDR3 contains 15 residues. Trimming stripped 0 bases from V and 2 bases from J, with 10 bases between. The CDR3 region is CASSQESGGNYGYTF. The CDR3 DNA reads TGCGCCAGCAGCCAAGAAAGTGGCGGGAACTATGGCTACACCTTC.

The V gene is TRBV6-5, the J gene TRBJ2-7; 10 positions agree with TRBD1. Trimming removed 6 bases from V and 1 base from J; junction bases left unmatched: 3. CDR1 and CDR2 (germline): MNHEY, SVGAGI. This CDR3 comprises 14 residues. The CDR3 protein is CASRWTGGSYEQYF. The CDR3, as DNA: TGTGCCAGCAGATGGACAGGGGGATCCTACGAGCAGTACTTC.

V and J are TRBV29-1 and TRBJ2-5; TRBD2 matches at 16 bases. Germline V gene data show CDR1 as SQVTM and CDR2 as ANQGSEA. J gave up 2 bases and V 4 bases, and 1 base lay outside the gene matches. The length of the CDR3 is 15 residues. CDR3 sequence (DNA): TGCAGCGTTGCGGGACTAGCGGGGGGGCAAGAGACCCAGTACTTC. Amino acid sequence: CSVAGLAGGQETQYF.

V gene TRBV6-5 combines with J gene TRBJ2-7; D is unclear. V was clipped by 5 bases and J by 7 bases, with 12 bases between them. The CDR3 covers 12 residues. CDR1 is MNHEY, CDR2 SVGAGI, per germline. The chain's CDR3 is CASSPPSLEQYF. For the CDR3, the DNA is TGTGCCAGCAGTCCCCCCTCCCTGGAGCAGTACTTC.

The chain carries TRBV28 and TRBJ1-1; TRBD1 might be the D (5 bases). V gave up 5 bases and J gave up 1 base, with 11 bases separating them. Germline loops: CDR1 MDHEN, CDR2 SYDVKM. This CDR3 has 14 amino acids. The CDR3 sequence is CASSPWGGNTEAFF. The CDR3 bases are TGTGCCAGCAGTCCATGGGGGGGGAACACTGAAGCTTTCTTT. Full variable domain (outside the CDR3, taken from reference TRBV28 and TRBJ1-1): DVKVTQSSRYLVKRTGEKVFLECVQDMDHENMFWYRQDPGLGLRLIYFSYDVKMKEKGDIPEGYSVSREKKERFSLILESASTNQTSMYLCASSPWGGNTEAFFGQGTRLTVV.

This clone was counted many times. V usage is TRBV6-5 and J usage is TRBJ1-6, with D hard to call. This CDR3 is built from 15 residues. With 10 bases removed from V and 3 bases from J, the gap between germline ends came to 16 bases. CDR1 and CDR2 (germline): MNHEY, SVGAGI. The CDR3 here is CATLRAGSYNSPLHF. Here the CDR3 DNA reads TGTGCCACACTAAGAGCGGGCAGCTATAATTCACCCCTCCACTTT.

This clone was counted between two and nine times. The rearrangement uses TRBV7-2 and TRBJ1-2; possible D gene TRBD1, 6 bases. The CDR3 consists of 15 residues. Germline CDR1 and CDR2: SGHTA and FQGNSA. With 2 bases removed from V and 4 bases from J, the gap between germline ends came to 14 bases. This CDR3 is CASSLTRRTVYGYTF. CDR3 nucleotide sequence: TGTGCCAGCAGCTTAACCCGCCGGACAGTCTATGGCTACACCTTC. Full variable domain (missing parts from reference TRBV7-2 and TRBJ1-2): GAGVSQSPSNKVTEKGKDVELRCDPISGHTALYWYRQSLGQGLEFLIYFQGNSAPDKSGLPSDRFSAERTGGSVSTLTIQRTQQEDSAVYLCASSLTRRTVYGYTFGSGTRLTVV.

This chain joins TRBV20-1 and TRBJ2-4; D not resolved. This CDR3 comprises 11 residues. Germline V CDR1 and CDR2: DFQATT, SNEGSKA (reference sequence). The germline V and J ends were trimmed by 1 base and 6 bases, with 4 bases remaining between them. The CDR3 reads CSARGGNIQYF. Here the CDR3 DNA reads TGCAGTGCTAGAGGTGGAAACATTCAGTACTTC.

The chain has TRBV25-1 and TRBJ2-2, with no clear D. V dropped 5 bases and J dropped 4 bases, with 14 bases sitting between them. Germline CDR1 is MGHDK and CDR2 is SYGVNS. CDR3 size: 15 residues. The CDR3 DNA reads TGTGCCAGCAGTTACGCATGGTCGGGCACCGGGGAGCTGTTTTTT. Encoded protein: CASSYAWSGTGELFF.

With regard to this clone: At one end, the junction sequence differs from germline, possibly due to a read error. The chain has TRBV19 and TRBJ2-6, with 8 nucleotides matching TRBD1. Germline V gives CDR1 LNHDA, CDR2 SQIVND (reference sequence). The CDR3 is 15 amino acids. CDR3 DNA sequence: TGTGCCAGTAGTCCGAGGACAGGGACCCCTTTACAACAATTTTTC. This gives the protein CASSPRTGTPLQQFF.

The rearrangement uses TRBV5-1 and TRBJ1-1; D gene unclear. Germline V gene lookup returns CDR1 SGHRS and CDR2 YFSETQ. V was pared by 0 bases and J by 1 base, with 7 bases between. The CDR3 loop spans 14 amino acids. CDR3 DNA: TGCGCCAGCAGCTTGGCCGTGGGGAACACTGAAGCTTTCTTT. It specifies CASSLAVGNTEAFF.

The V and J genes are TRBV7-9 and TRBJ1-4, with D perhaps matching TRBD1 (5 bases). The germline V and J ends were trimmed by 1 base and 2 bases, with 14 bases remaining between them. Germline V gene lookup returns CDR1 SEHNR and CDR2 FQNEAQ (reference sequence). The CDR3 is 17 amino acids. DNA for the CDR3: TGTGCCAGCAGCTTAGGGGACCTGAAATCCACTAATGAAAAACTGTTTTTT. Residues: CASSLGDLKSTNEKLFF. Supplemented by reference TRBV7-9 and TRBJ1-4, the full variable domain reads DTGVSQNPRHKITKRGQNVTFRCDPISEHNRLYWYRQTLGQGPEFLTYFQNEAQLEKSRLLSDRFSAERPKGSFSTLEIQRTEQGDSAMYLCASSLGDLKSTNEKLFFGSGTQLSVL.

Regarding this clone: Other DNA sequences in the sample encode the same CDR3. The chain employs TRBV9 and TRBJ2-2; D is uncertain. Germline CDR1 and CDR2: SGDLS and YYNGEE. Trimming shortened V by 2 bases and J by 3 bases, and 8 bases separated the two germline ends. The CDR3 has 14 amino acids. Here the CDR3 reads CASSVVSDTGELFF. The CDR3 DNA sequence: TGTGCCAGCAGCGTCGTTTCGGACACCGGGGAGCTGTTTTTT.

The rearrangement uses TRBV5-5 and TRBJ2-7; no firm D call. Germline assignment: CDR1 SGHKS and CDR2 YYEKEE (reference sequence). V lost 0 bases, J lost 3 bases, and 7 bases lay in between. The CDR3 is 13 amino acids. CDR3 nucleotide sequence: TGTGCCAGCAGCTTGGACACCGACTACGAGCAGTACTTC. Its protein is CASSLDTDYEQYF.

The V and J genes are TRBV6-5 and TRBJ1-1; maybe TRBD1 (5 bases). CDR3 length: 15 amino acids. Germline V lookup: CDR1 MNHEY, CDR2 SVGAGI. Trimming pared 2 bases from V and 4 bases from J, leaving 14 bases between. The CDR3 nucleotides read TGTGCCAGCAGTTACGAAGGGTTGGGGACCACTGAAGCTTTCTTT. Translated, it gives CASSYEGLGTTEAFF.

The J gene is TRBJ2-4, the V gene TRBV9, with TRBD2 identical over 8 bases. Germline CDR1 reads SGDLS; CDR2 reads YYNGEE. Trimming removed 4 bases from V and 6 bases from J; junction bases left unmatched: 12. The length of the CDR3 is 16 residues. The CDR3 nucleotides are TGTGCCAGCAGCATGACAGCGGGGGCAAATGGAAACATTCAGTACTTC. Translating it yields CASSMTAGANGNIQYF. Full variable domain (rest looked up from reference TRBV9 and TRBJ2-4): DSGVTQTPKHLITATGQRVTLRCSPRSGDLSVYWYQQSLDQGLQFLIQYYNGEERAKGNILERFSAQQFPDLHSELNLSSLELGDSALYFCASSMTAGANGNIQYFGAGTRLSVL.

Regarding this clone: One end of the junction fails to match germline, which may point to a read error. The rearrangement uses TRBV19 and TRBJ1-1; D remains unclear. The CDR3 is made up of 13 amino acids. Looked up from germline, CDR1 is LNHDA and CDR2 is SQIVND (reference sequence). The CDR3 DNA sequence: TGTGCCAGTAGTCTAGAGAAAGACACTGAAGCTTTCTTT. Translation: CASSLEKDTEAFF.